These 5 T cell receptor beta chains came from one sample sequenced in a study of blood T cells in healthy people across ages. A J-beta primer mix and a sample-barcoded 5' primer were used in a second PCR of about 7 to 12 cycles. Each CDR3 protein gets one entry after TCRdb re-called the 5' RACE reads with MiXCR. The data contain 720,000 or so distinct CDR3 sequences, 35% to 50% of them singletons. Sample: blood. The receptors stem from a man at least 80 years old in good health.

This clonotype was seen only a few times. The chain carries TRBV18 and TRBJ2-7; TRBD1 matches at 9 bases. Germline values: CDR1 KGHSH, CDR2 LQKENI. The junction had 7 bases not matched to a gene; V was cut back by 2 bases and J by 5 bases. This CDR3 has 15 residues. CDR3 nucleotide sequence: TGTGCCAGCTCACCAACGGGACAGGGTATCGACGAGCAGTACTTC. It codes for CASSPTGQGIDEQYF.

The chain uses TRBV20-1 and TRBJ2-2; 7 bases map to TRBD2. Germline V gives CDR1 DFQATT, CDR2 SNEGSKA (reference sequence). The V and J ends lost 5 bases and 7 bases, in that order; junction bases with no gene match: 7. This CDR3 has 13 residues. CDR3 nucleotides: TGCAGTGCTCCCCGGACTAGGGACGGGGAGCTGTTTTTT. Protein: CSAPRTRDGELFF.

The table lists this clonotype with a few counts. A read error is possible here, since a much larger clone lies one base away. V gene TRBV20-1 combines with J gene TRBJ1-2; D uncertain. Per germline, CDR1 DFQATT and CDR2 SNEGSKA (reference sequence). This CDR3 has 12 amino acids. The CDR3 DNA sequence: TGCATTGCTAGGGAGGCCCTAGGCGACTACACCTTC. Translating gives CIAREALGDYTF.

This clonotype has more than one count but fewer than ten. The CDR3 DNA follows: TGCGCCAGCAGCTTCGGAAACGGGGGGCCTGTGGATACGCAGTATTTT. Translated: CASSFGNGGPVDTQYF. The chain combines TRBV5-1 with TRBJ2-3; a possible D gene is TRBD2 (7 bases). Germline V lookup: CDR1 SGHRS, CDR2 YFSETQ. This CDR3 contains 16 residues. Deletions cut 2 bases from V and 6 bases from J, with 19 bases between.

This clonotype has at least ten counts. Possible read error: a much larger clone is one base away. This sequence joins TRBV7-2 and TRBJ2-7; D gene ambiguous. Looked up from germline, CDR1 is SGHTA and CDR2 is FQGNSA. The CDR3 consists of 13 residues. V was trimmed by 5 bases and J by 7 bases, leaving 15 bases between them. CDR3 loop: CASSVDESREQYF. The CDR3 DNA is TGTGCCAGCAGCGTAGACGAGTCGCGGGAGCAGTACTTC.